This is a list of T cell receptor beta chains from one sample in a study of identifying expanded T cells in peripheral blood. The protocol was immunoSEQ multiplex PCR, while the TCRdb copy is restricted to in-frame clones and leaves out a portion. Among about 58,000 clones listed, around nine tenths were seen once. Specimen: blood. The receptors come from a person aged 18 to 70 in good health. Each CDR3 is given with its conserved first and last residue. Not all rows give a size; the values are once, few, many and, for expanded clones, a class.

v_gene,abundance,CDR3aa
TRBV6-5,NA,CASSYSGQPYYGYTF
TRBV9,NA,CASSSGGSDTQYF
TRBV10-3,NA,CAISEFKENTEAFF
TRBV2,NA,CASSTEAGGYTF
TRBV5-4,NA,CASSLVQGNYGYTF
TRBV29-1,once,CSVSLAGGELFF
TRBV18,few,CASSPPGGMGNQPQHF
TRBV9,NA,CASSARTGTDTQYF
TRBV2,NA,CASTLLRQGSNEQFF
TRBV5-6,NA,CASSLWVSGETQYF
TRBV7-2,NA,CASSPRTGYSEKLFF
TRBV9,NA,CASSARTSSNTGELFF
TRBV9,NA,CASSPSSGSYEQYF
TRBV7-2,once,CASSLLAGKNIQYF
TRBV6-5,NA,CASSYSWGAYGYTF
TRBV27,NA,CASSPFRDYPIYPYEQYF
TRBV9,NA,CASSVGTSTYEQYF
TRBV7-8,once,CASSLGVSYNEQFF
TRBV11-2,once,CASSPGTRTEAFF
TRBV23-1,NA,CASSPRRTANQPQHF
TRBV7-2,NA,CASSLKFGSEQYF
TRBV6-6,NA,CASSWGGPGNEQFF
TRBV19,NA,CASSLTGGSGNTIYF
TRBV5-8,NA,CASSFSGQETQYF
TRBV5-4,NA,CASSPLLTQRSYNEQFF
TRBV25-1,few,CASSDRLAGVDTQYF
TRBV5-6,NA,CASSSAGGPETQYF
TRBV6-6,once,CAAAGGAQGYTF
TRBV9,NA,CARIREGACTDTQYF
TRBV7-2,NA,CASSLAVTETQYF
TRBV9,NA,CASSVGSEQFF
TRBV6-1,NA,CARYPGTTNTGELFF
TRBV5-1,NA,CASRTGQDTGELFF
TRBV6-6,NA,CASTKGADTQYF
TRBV7-9,NA,CASSLGVDNEQFF
TRBV28,NA,CASTSDGSFYEQYF
TRBV4-3,NA,CASSQYRTGNTIYF
TRBV4-1,NA,CASSQEDGLKANVLTF
TRBV15,NA,CATSRARLPQGYNEQFF
TRBV7-6,NA,CASSTRLAGAGDTQYF
TRBV7-6,few,CASSPPVLALSSYEQYF
TRBV7-2,NA,CASSLRGPYGYTF
TRBV6-6,once,CASSLRGSYEQYF
TRBV30,few,CAWSRGSAYEQYF
TRBV10-1,NA,CASSGPAGGIGDTQYF
TRBV19,once,CASSVTVTDTQYF
TRBV4-2,NA,CASSQGAPAGGGETQYF
TRBV5-4,NA,CASSSQNTGELFF
TRBV28,NA,CASSPQGKYGYTF
TRBV9,NA,CASSTRAGTGLTNYGYTF
TRBV7-9,NA,CASSQQGYEQYF